One sample yielded the 12 T cell receptor beta chains listed below, sequenced in a study of regulatory T cells in long-lasting Graves disease. The time point denotes: newly diagnosed GD, antithyroid drugs for less than 3 months. The TCR library was prepared using RNA isolated from PBMCs. HTBI primers from iRepertoire and Arm-PCR of CDR3 regions yielded the TCR beta libraries. One entry per CDR3 protein results from TCRdb running MiXCR on the multiplex PCR reads. The sample has approximately 400,000 distinct CDR3 sequences; about 10% are singletons. The same data also contributed to another study, on T cells in Graves' hyperthyroidism and ophthalmopathy.

The sequencing here drew on peripheral blood mononuclear cells (PBMCs), taken at new diagnosis, from a patient treated with antithyroid drugs. All receptors derive from a woman aged 18-30 years with Graves disease.

This clonotype was seen ten or more times. The V and J genes are TRBV19 and TRBJ1-2; D uncertain. Germline assignment: CDR1 LNHDA and CDR2 SQIVND (reference sequence). Trimming shortened V by 0 bases and J by 8 bases, and 16 bases separated the two germline ends. The CDR3 runs 15 residues. In DNA, the CDR3 is TGTGCCAGTAGTATAGATTCGACGGAAAGGAGGGGCTACACCTTC. Translated: CASSIDSTERRGYTF.

V is TRBV7-2 and J is TRBJ1-6; the D is unclear. Germline loops: CDR1 SGHTA, CDR2 FQGNSA. V lost 1 base and J 6 bases, leaving 4 bases between the germline ends. CDR3 length equals 13 residues. The CDR3 reads CASSLVLNSPLHF. The CDR3 DNA follows: TGTGCCAGCAGCTTAGTACTTAATTCACCCCTCCACTTT.

V is TRBV27 and J is TRBJ2-3, with no clear D. Trimming cost V 6 bases and J 4 bases, with 8 bases left between them. The CDR3 spans 12 residues. CDR1 and CDR2 (germline): MNHEY, SMNVEV (reference sequence). CDR3 in amino acids: CASRVAADTQYF. The CDR3 DNA is TGTGCCAGCAGGGTTGCGGCAGATACGCAGTATTTT.

This clonotype was observed a few times. This sequence joins TRBV6-2 or TRBV6-3 and TRBJ2-1, with D hard to call. V lost 0 bases and J 2 bases, leaving 8 bases between the germline ends. Germline CDR1 is MNHEY and CDR2 is SVGEGT. The length of the CDR3 is 15 residues. The DNA for the CDR3 is TGTGCCAGCAGTTACTCTAGGGTTACCTACAATGAGCAGTTCTTC. Protein: CASSYSRVTYNEQFF.

This clonotype has a count of ten or more. V usage is TRBV7-9 and J usage is TRBJ1-2, with D unresolved. The V end lost 1 base, the J end lost 7 bases, and 7 bases lay between the germline ends. CDR1 SEHNR and CDR2 FQNEAQ come from the germline V gene (reference sequence). The CDR3 has 12 amino acids. The CDR3 DNA is TGTGCCAGCAGCTTAGAAGGACCTGGCTACACCTTC. Translation: CASSLEGPGYTF. Full variable domain (outside the CDR3, taken from reference TRBV7-9 and TRBJ1-2): DTGVSQNPRHKITKRGQNVTFRCDPISEHNRLYWYRQTLGQGPEFLTYFQNEAQLEKSRLLSDRFSAERPKGSFSTLEIQRTEQGDSAMYLCASSLEGPGYTFGSGTRLTVV.

This chain links TRBV5-1 with TRBJ1-1; D call uncertain. This CDR3 is built from 14 residues. The germline gives CDR1 SGHRS, CDR2 YFSETQ. V was trimmed by 3 bases and J by 0 bases, leaving 9 bases between them. The CDR3 DNA reads TGCGCCAGCAGCTCCGGAGCCTTGAACACTGAAGCTTTCTTT. This gives the protein CASSSGALNTEAFF.

In this sample, this clonotype turned up many times. The chain combines TRBV11-1 with TRBJ1-1, with unresolved D. Germline assignment: CDR1 SGHAT and CDR2 FQDESV (reference sequence). Trimming pared 5 bases from V and 1 base from J, leaving 8 bases between. The CDR3 is made up of 13 amino acids. CDR3 sequence (DNA): TGTGCCAGCAGCCAACGACAGAACACTGAAGCTTTCTTT. Translated: CASSQRQNTEAFF.

The rearrangement links TRBV20-1 to TRBJ2-1; D is unresolved. V lost 3 bases and J 0 bases, leaving 15 bases between the germline ends. Per germline, CDR1 DFQATT and CDR2 SNEGSKA (reference sequence). CDR3 size: 16 residues. The CDR3 DNA is TGCAGTGCTAGTTATCCCAACCTAAGCTCCTACAATGAGCAGTTCTTC. It encodes CSASYPNLSSYNEQFF.

CDR3 loop: CASSIIGAGKGFAQHF. The CDR3 DNA follows: TGTGCCAGTAGTATAATCGGTGCGGGGAAGGGTTTCGCCCAGCATTTT. The chain links TRBV19 to TRBJ1-5; D ambiguous. V lost 2 bases and J 11 bases, leaving 22 bases between the germline ends. Germline CDR1 LNHDA, CDR2 SQIVND (reference sequence). There are 16 residues in the CDR3.

This clonotype was counted ten times or more. The chain uses TRBV3-1 and TRBJ1-2; D is unclear. This CDR3 comprises 13 residues. V lost 0 bases and J lost 3, with 5 bases in between. Germline values: CDR1 LGHDT, CDR2 YNNKEL (reference sequence). The CDR3 DNA reads TGTGCCAGCAGCCAAGAGAGGGACTATGGCTACACCTTC. It is translated as CASSQERDYGYTF.

This chain connects TRBV5-4 to TRBJ1-1; 9 bases are a match to TRBD1. Trimming cost V 4 bases and J 1 base; bases outside gene matches: 5. The CDR3 runs to 15 residues. Germline CDR1 reads SGHNT; CDR2 reads YYREEE (reference sequence). The CDR3 region has the DNA TGTGCCAGCAGCATACCACAGGGGGCGAACACTGAAGCTTTCTTT. Translating it yields CASSIPQGANTEAFF. The whole variable domain, remainder taken from reference TRBV5-4 and TRBJ1-1, is ETGVTQSPTHLIKTRGQQVTLRCSSQSGHNTVSWYQQALGQGPQFIFQYYREEENGRGNFPPRFSGLQFPNYSSELNVNALELDDSALYLCASSIPQGANTEAFFGQGTRLTVV.

Many counts were recorded for this clonotype. The V gene is TRBV6-2 or TRBV6-3, the J gene TRBJ1-6, with D uncertain. Germline V CDR1 and CDR2: MNHEY, SVGEGT. Deletions cut 6 bases from V and 12 bases from J, with 18 bases between. The CDR3 consists of 14 residues. CDR3 coding DNA: TGTGCCAGCAGCCTCGGTGGAGGCGTAGAACCCCTCCACTTT. As protein: CASSLGGGVEPLHF.